These 26 T cell receptor beta chains were sequenced from one sample in a study of low-dose radiotherapy and immunotherapy resistance in tumors. First-strand cDNA relied on TRAV- and TRBV-specific primers spanning alpha and beta chains. The authors amplified TCRs for about 18 PCR cycles with a constant-region primer and a V-primer adapter. MiXCR, run by TCRdb on the reads, gives a single entry per CDR3 protein. The table lists under 7,000 distinct CDR3 sequences, approximately 80% of them singletons, with 5% to 6.5% in the top ten. The source of these receptors is a human donor with advanced metastatic prostate, ovarian, gallbladder or colorectal cancer (not recorded which). This table probably holds off-target reads from a library built for another chain.

This chain links TRBV5-3 with TRBJ2-2, with a tentative D call TRBD2 (6 bases). TRBV5-3 is known as an ORF, though its function is uncertain. This CDR3 has 16 amino acids. Trimming left V 8 bases short and J 5 bases short, with 22 bases between. The CDR3 nucleotides read TGTGCCAGCAGCCAAGACTCCGCGGGGCGGACCGGGGAGCTGTTTTTT. It encodes CASSQDSAGRTGELFF.

On this clonotype: Mismatch with germline at one junction end may stem from a read error. This chain connects TRBV12-3 or TRBV12-4 to TRBJ2-5; no definite D call. The CDR3 length is 13 residues. CDR3 sequence reads: CSSSFDRRETQYF. In DNA, the CDR3 is TGTTCCAGCAGTTTTGACCGTAGGGAGACCCAGTACTTC.

The chain joins TRBV29-1 to TRBJ2-1; 13 bases are a match to TRBD2. Per the germline V gene, CDR1 is SQVTM and CDR2 is ANQGSEA. This CDR3 has 18 amino acids. After removal of 2 bases from V and 5 bases from J, the junction contained 12 bases not matched to a gene. The CDR3 spells CSVETGTSGNSGDNEQFF. In nucleotides, the CDR3 is TGCAGCGTTGAAACCGGGACTAGCGGGAATTCCGGGGACAATGAGCAGTTCTTC.

The chain combines TRBV5-3 with TRBJ2-3; D gene uncertain. TRBV5-3 qualifies as an ORF whose function is uncertain. The V and J ends lost 9 bases and 2 bases respectively, with 13 bases between them. The CDR3 spans 13 residues. In nucleotides, the CDR3 is TGTGCCATCCCCACGGGTCACACAGATACGCAGTATTTT. This sequence encodes CAIPTGHTDTQYF.

V and J are TRBV28 and TRBJ2-7; no clear D. CDR1 MDHEN and CDR2 SYDVKM come from the germline V gene. This CDR3 has 11 amino acids. Trimming cost V 7 bases and J 3 bases, with 7 bases left between them. CDR3 residues: CASKDDYEQYF. In nucleotides, the CDR3 is TGTGCCAGCAAGGATGACTACGAGCAGTACTTC. The full variable domain, with the rest looked up from reference TRBV28 and TRBJ2-7, is DVKVTQSSRYLVKRTGEKVFLECVQDMDHENMFWYRQDPGLGLRLIYFSYDVKMKEKGDIPEGYSVSREKKERFSLILESASTNQTSMYLCASKDDYEQYFGPGTRLTVT.

The rearrangement uses TRBV27 and TRBJ1-3, with TRBD1 identical over 7 bases. V was pared by 6 bases and J by 6 bases, with 8 bases of the junction left unmatched. Germline V CDR1 and CDR2: MNHEY, SMNVEV (reference sequence). The CDR3 has 14 amino acids. CDR3 region: CASSSEDRPNTIYF. The CDR3 DNA follows: TGTGCCAGCAGCTCAGAGGACAGGCCAAACACCATATATTTT.

This chain uses TRBV4-2 with TRBJ2-3; D not certain. CDR1 LGHNA and CDR2 YNFKEQ come from the germline V gene. The CDR3 is 13 amino acids. V lost 1 base and J lost 3, with 5 bases in between. CDR3 region: CASSQVGTDTQYF. CDR3 sequence (DNA): TGTGCCAGCAGCCAAGTAGGTACAGATACGCAGTATTTT.

The chain is built from TRBV9 and TRBJ2-5, with unresolved D. CDR1 and CDR2 from the germline V gene are SGDLS and YYNGEE. V gave up 3 bases and J gave up 2 bases, with 14 bases separating them. The CDR3 has 15 residues. For the CDR3, the DNA is TGTGCCAGCAGCGAGGTACCGTCCGGACAAGAGACCCAGTACTTC. It yields the protein CASSEVPSGQETQYF.

The CDR3 region is CASSRNRGGNSPLHF. DNA for the CDR3: TGCGCCAGCAGCCGTAACAGGGGAGGCAATTCACCCCTCCACTTT. The V gene is TRBV5-1, the J gene TRBJ1-6; the match to TRBD1 covers 7 bases. This CDR3 is built from 15 residues. Germline CDR1 and CDR2: SGHRS and YFSETQ. V gave up 4 bases and J gave up 7 bases; unmatched junction bases: 8.

To note about this clonotype: Germline and junction disagree at one end, which may indicate a read error. The chain uses TRBV4-1 and TRBJ1-6; maybe TRBD1 (5 bases). Per germline, CDR1 MGHRA and CDR2 YSYEKL. The length of the CDR3 is 15 residues. In DNA form, the CDR3 reads TGTGCCAGCAGCCAAGATATTGGGGGGAATTCACCCCTCCACTTT. This gives the protein CASSQDIGGNSPLHF.

This clonotype appeared a single time. This chain connects TRBV2 to TRBJ2-3, with D hard to call. The CDR3 extends over 12 amino acids. Per the germline V gene, CDR1 is SNHLY and CDR2 is FYNNEI. The ends were cut back, 3 bases at V and 6 bases at J, with 7 bases in the middle. The CDR3 nucleotides read TGTGCCAGCAGTGATACCAGGGATACGCAGTATTTT. This codes for CASSDTRDTQYF. Based on the CDR3 plus reference TRBV2 and TRBJ2-3, the full variable domain is EPEVTQTPSHQVTQMGQEVILRCVPISNHLYFYWYRQILGQKVEFLVSFYNNEISEKSEIFDDQFSVERPDGSNFTLKIRSTKLEDSAMYFCASSDTRDTQYFGPGTRLTVL.

This chain links TRBV11-2 with TRBJ2-3; 8 nucleotides line up with TRBD1. There are 17 residues in the CDR3. The V and J ends lost 5 bases and 0 bases, in that order; junction bases with no gene match: 10. Looked up from germline, CDR1 is SGHAT and CDR2 is FQNNGV. The CDR3, as DNA: TGTGCCAGCAGCGTCCGGGACAGGCAGACTAGCACAGATACGCAGTATTTT. Amino acid sequence: CASSVRDRQTSTDTQYF.

V and J are TRBV3-1 and TRBJ1-3; D gene uncertain. The V gene's germline CDR1 is LGHDT and CDR2 YNNKEL (reference sequence). This CDR3 is 12 amino acids long. V was trimmed by 4 bases and J by 0 bases, leaving 1 base between them. The CDR3: CASSPSGNTIYF. As DNA, the CDR3 is TGTGCCAGCAGCCCCTCTGGAAACACCATATATTTT.

V gene TRBV9 combines with J gene TRBJ2-7, with D perhaps matching TRBD1 or TRBD2 (6 bases each). CDR3 length equals 15 residues. V lost 3 bases and J 3 bases, leaving 16 bases between the germline ends. Germline V gene sequence: CDR1 SGDLS, CDR2 YYNGEE. The CDR3 sequence: CASSADPQGLYEQYF. CDR3 in DNA: TGTGCCAGCAGCGCCGACCCACAGGGACTCTACGAGCAGTACTTC.

V is TRBV14 and J is TRBJ2-2, with TRBD1 matching over 8 bases. V dropped 0 bases and J dropped 1; count of bases not matched to a gene: 7. The CDR3 is 18 residues long. Germline V gives CDR1 SGHDN, CDR2 FVKESK. The CDR3 sequence: CASSQDRDRGGNTGELFF. For the CDR3, the DNA is TGTGCCAGCAGCCAAGATCGCGACAGGGGAGGGAACACCGGGGAGCTGTTTTTT.

The V gene is TRBV12-3 or TRBV12-4, the J gene TRBJ2-1; weak D call: TRBD2 (5 bases). V dropped 6 bases and J dropped 8 bases, with 17 bases sitting between them. The CDR3 has 14 residues. The chain's CDR3 is CASSRRISVDEQFF. Written as DNA, the CDR3 is TGTGCCAGCAGCCGGCGGATTAGCGTCGATGAGCAGTTCTTC.

This clonotype has a single count. The chain recombines TRBV6-2 or TRBV6-3 with TRBJ2-5; the D is unclear. The V end was cut by 2 bases, the J end by 4 bases, with 8 bases between. The CDR3 length is 13 residues. The V gene's germline CDR1 is MNHEY and CDR2 SVGEGT. The CDR3 sequence: CASSYRMTETQYF. The CDR3 DNA sequence: TGTGCCAGCAGTTACCGGATGACAGAGACCCAGTACTTC.

The chain is built from TRBV6-5 and TRBJ2-2, with 8 bases matching TRBD1. The length of the CDR3 is 14 residues. In germline, CDR1 is MNHEY, CDR2 SVGAGI. V lost 5 bases, J lost 6 bases, and 5 bases stayed unmatched. CDR3: CASSPGQGSGELFF. The CDR3 DNA follows: TGTGCCAGCAGTCCCGGACAGGGATCCGGGGAGCTGTTTTTT.

The table lists this clonotype with a few counts. The chain carries TRBV5-1 and TRBJ2-7, with 11 bases aligning to TRBD1. CDR3 length: 14 amino acids. Germline trimming cut 4 bases from V and 5 bases from J; bases unmatched to any gene: 5. CDR1 and CDR2 (germline): SGHRS, YFSETQ. The CDR3 sequence is CASSTGTGGNEQYF. In DNA, the CDR3 is TGCGCCAGCAGCACCGGGACAGGGGGTAACGAGCAGTACTTC.

V is TRBV12-3 or TRBV12-4 and J is TRBJ1-2, with TRBD1 matching over 8 bases. The CDR3 loop spans 12 amino acids. V lost 6 bases, J lost 4 bases, and 1 base stayed unmatched. CDR3 nucleotide sequence: TGTGCCAGCAGCGGGACAGGCTATGGCTACACCTTC. Translation gives CASSGTGYGYTF.

CDR3 protein: CASSNGGATDTQYF. The CDR3 DNA reads TGTGCCAGCAGTAACGGGGGGGCGACAGATACGCAGTATTTT. This chain connects TRBV11-3 to TRBJ2-3; 8 bases fit TRBD2. The CDR3 runs to 14 residues. Trimming at V came to 6 bases and at J to 3 bases, leaving 5 bases not matched to a gene. Germline CDR1 SGHNT, CDR2 YENEEA.

The CDR3 DNA reads TGTGCCAGCAGCGTAGGGATTCTGGGTTACGAGCAGTACTTC. Protein product: CASSVGILGYEQYF. The chain couples TRBV9 to TRBJ2-7; no reliable D call. Germline assignment: CDR1 SGDLS and CDR2 YYNGEE. The CDR3 is made up of 14 amino acids. The V end lost 0 bases, the J end lost 4 bases, and 11 bases lay between the germline ends.

This chain links TRBV6-4 with TRBJ1-1; unclear D gene. CDR1 and CDR2 from the germline V gene are MRHNA and SNTAGT. The CDR3 contains 13 residues. The ends were cut back, 8 bases at V and 4 bases at J, with 14 bases in the middle. The CDR3 DNA reads as TGTGCCAGCCGCCTCGACATGTCCACTGAAGCTTTCTTT. Amino acid sequence: CASRLDMSTEAFF.

A single count supports this clonotype. CDR3 region: CSVAPTENQPQHF. The CDR3 DNA reads TGCAGCGTTGCCCCGACAGAAAATCAGCCCCAGCATTTT. V gene TRBV29-1 combines with J gene TRBJ1-5; possible D gene TRBD1, 5 bases. CDR1 SQVTM and CDR2 ANQGSEA come from the germline V gene. V lost 4 bases and J 4 bases, leaving 11 bases between the germline ends. CDR3 length: 13 residues. The complete variable domain, with remaining parts taken from reference TRBV29-1 and TRBJ1-5, reads SAVISQKPSRDICQRGTSLTIQCQVDSQVTMMFWYRQQPGQSLTLIATANQGSEATYESGFVIDKFPISRPNLTFSTLTVSNMSPEDSSIYLCSVAPTENQPQHFGDGTRLSIL.

The chain links TRBV5-1 to TRBJ2-3, with 9 bases fitting TRBD2. The CDR3 is 16 residues long. The junction had 9 bases not matched to a gene; V was cut back by 3 bases and J by 4 bases. The germline V gene encodes CDR1 SGHRS and CDR2 YFSETQ. The CDR3 DNA follows: TGCGCCAGCAGCTCATCCGGGACTAGCAGACCAGATACGCAGTATTTT. This codes for CASSSSGTSRPDTQYF.

The chain is built from TRBV10-3 and TRBJ2-1, with 10 bases lining up with TRBD2. Germline assignment: CDR1 ENHRY and CDR2 SYGVKD. The CDR3 runs 20 residues. V shed 0 bases, J shed 3 bases, and the junction held 14 bases outside the gene matches. CDR3 amino acids: CAISESKLAGGVGGYNEQFF. The CDR3 DNA reads as TGTGCCATCAGTGAGTCAAAGTTAGCGGGAGGAGTAGGGGGCTACAATGAGCAGTTCTTC.